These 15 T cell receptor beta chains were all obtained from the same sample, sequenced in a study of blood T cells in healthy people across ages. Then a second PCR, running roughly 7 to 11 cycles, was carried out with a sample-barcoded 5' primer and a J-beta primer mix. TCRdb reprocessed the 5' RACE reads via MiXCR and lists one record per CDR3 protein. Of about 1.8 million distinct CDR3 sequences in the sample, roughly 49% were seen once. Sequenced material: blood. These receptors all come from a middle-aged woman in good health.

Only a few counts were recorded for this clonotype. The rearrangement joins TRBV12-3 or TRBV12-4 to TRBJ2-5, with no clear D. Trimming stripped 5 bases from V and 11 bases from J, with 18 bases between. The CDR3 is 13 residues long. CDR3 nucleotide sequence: TGTGCCAGCAGTGACGGGCAATTCGATGAGCAGTACTTC. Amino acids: CASSDGQFDEQYF.

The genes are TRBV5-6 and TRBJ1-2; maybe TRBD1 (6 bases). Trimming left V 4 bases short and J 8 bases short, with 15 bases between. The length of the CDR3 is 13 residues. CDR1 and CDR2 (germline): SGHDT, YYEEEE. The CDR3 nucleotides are TGTGCCAGCAGCCGCAGGGGCTCGGCGGGCTACACCTTC. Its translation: CASSRRGSAGYTF.

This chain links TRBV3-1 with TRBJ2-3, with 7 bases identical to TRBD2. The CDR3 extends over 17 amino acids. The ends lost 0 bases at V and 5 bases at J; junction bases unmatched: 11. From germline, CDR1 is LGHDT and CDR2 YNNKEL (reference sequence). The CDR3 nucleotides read TGTGCCAGCAGCCAAGATGTGATAGCGGGCCTCCGAGATACGCAGTATTTT. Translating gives CASSQDVIAGLRDTQYF.

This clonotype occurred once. DNA for the CDR3: TGTGCCAGCAGCCAAGCACAGGGGTCGACAACTAATGAAAAACTGTTTTTT. This sequence encodes CASSQAQGSTTNEKLFF. The rearrangement joins TRBV14 to TRBJ1-4; 7 nucleotides match TRBD1. The CDR3 consists of 17 residues. Germline lookup yields CDR1 SGHDN and CDR2 FVKESK. With V trimmed by 1 base and J by 0 bases, 5 bases remained unmatched. Complete variable domain (other parts from reference TRBV14 and TRBJ1-4): EAGVTQFPSHSVIEKGQTVTLRCDPISGHDNLYWYRRVMGKEIKFLLHFVKESKQDESGMPNNRFLAERTGGTYSTLKVQPAELEDSGVYFCASSQAQGSTTNEKLFFGSGTQLSVL.

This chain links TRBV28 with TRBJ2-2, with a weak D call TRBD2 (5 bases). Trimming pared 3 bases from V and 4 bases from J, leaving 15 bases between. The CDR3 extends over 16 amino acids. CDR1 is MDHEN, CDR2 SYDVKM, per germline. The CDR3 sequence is CASSFSGSGVTGELFF. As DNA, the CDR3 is TGTGCCAGCAGTTTTTCGGGGTCAGGAGTCACCGGGGAGCTGTTTTTT.

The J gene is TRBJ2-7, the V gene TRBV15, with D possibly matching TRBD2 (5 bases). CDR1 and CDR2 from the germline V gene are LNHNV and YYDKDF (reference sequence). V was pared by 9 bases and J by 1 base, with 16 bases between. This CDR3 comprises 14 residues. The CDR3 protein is CATSPGNESYEQYF. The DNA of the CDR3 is TGTGCCACATCCCCCGGGAACGAGTCCTACGAGCAGTACTTC.

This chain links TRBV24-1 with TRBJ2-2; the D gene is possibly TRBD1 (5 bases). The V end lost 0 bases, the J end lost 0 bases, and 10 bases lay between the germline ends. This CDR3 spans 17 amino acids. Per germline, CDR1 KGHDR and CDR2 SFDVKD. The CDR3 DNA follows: TGTGCCACCAGTGATTTGGGTACAGGTTCGAACACCGGGGAGCTGTTTTTT. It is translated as CATSDLGTGSNTGELFF.

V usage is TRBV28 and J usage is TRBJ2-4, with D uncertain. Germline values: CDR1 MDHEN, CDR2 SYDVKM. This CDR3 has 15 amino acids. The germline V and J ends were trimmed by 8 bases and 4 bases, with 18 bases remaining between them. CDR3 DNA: TGTGCCAGCTCCTTGATGGGCCAGAGGAAAAACATTCAGTACTTC. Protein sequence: CASSLMGQRKNIQYF.

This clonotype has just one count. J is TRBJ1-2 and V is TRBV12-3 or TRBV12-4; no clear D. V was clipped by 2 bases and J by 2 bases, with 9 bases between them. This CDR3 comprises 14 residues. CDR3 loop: CASSLLAVNYGYTF. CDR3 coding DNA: TGTGCCAGCAGTTTATTAGCAGTAAACTATGGCTACACCTTC.

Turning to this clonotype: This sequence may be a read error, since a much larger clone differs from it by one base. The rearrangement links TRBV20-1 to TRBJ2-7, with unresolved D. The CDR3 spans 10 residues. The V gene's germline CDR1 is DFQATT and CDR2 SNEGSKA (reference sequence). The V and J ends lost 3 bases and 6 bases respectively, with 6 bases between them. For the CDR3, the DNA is TGCAGTGCTAGTGGGTCCGAGCAGTACTTC. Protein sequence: CSASGSEQYF.

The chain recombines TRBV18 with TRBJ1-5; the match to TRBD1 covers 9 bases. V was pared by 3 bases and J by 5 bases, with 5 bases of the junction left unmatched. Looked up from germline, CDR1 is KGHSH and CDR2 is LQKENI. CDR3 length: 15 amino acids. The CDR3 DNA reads TGTGCCAGCTCACCGCGGACAGGGGAGGATCAGCCCCAGCATTTT. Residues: CASSPRTGEDQPQHF.

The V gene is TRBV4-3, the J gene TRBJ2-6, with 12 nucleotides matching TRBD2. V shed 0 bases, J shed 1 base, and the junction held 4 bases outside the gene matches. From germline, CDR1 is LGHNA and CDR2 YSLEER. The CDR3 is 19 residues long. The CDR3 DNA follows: TGCGCCAGCAGCCAAGATCTAGCGGGGGGGCATTCTGGGGCCAACGTCCTGACTTTC. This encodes CASSQDLAGGHSGANVLTF.

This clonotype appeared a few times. The CDR3 region is CASSLVIGTGNEQFF. Written as DNA, the CDR3 is TGCGCCAGCAGCTTGGTTATCGGGACAGGGAATGAGCAGTTCTTC. The chain combines TRBV5-1 with TRBJ2-1; 9 bases map to TRBD1. This CDR3 is 15 amino acids long. Germline CDR1 is SGHRS and CDR2 is YFSETQ. Trimming at V came to 0 bases and at J to 7 bases, leaving 5 bases not matched to a gene.

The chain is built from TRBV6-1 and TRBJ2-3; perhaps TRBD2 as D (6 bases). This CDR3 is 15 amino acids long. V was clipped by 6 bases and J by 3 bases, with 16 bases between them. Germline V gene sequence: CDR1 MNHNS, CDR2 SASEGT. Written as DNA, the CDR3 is TGTGCCAGCAGCCCCGAGGAGGGACGGACAGATACGCAGTATTTT. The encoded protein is CASSPEEGRTDTQYF.

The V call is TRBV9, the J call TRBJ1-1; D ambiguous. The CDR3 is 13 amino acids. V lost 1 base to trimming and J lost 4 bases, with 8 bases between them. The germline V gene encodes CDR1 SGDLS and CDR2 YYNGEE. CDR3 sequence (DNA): TGTGCCAGCAGCGTACGAAGGACCACTGAAGCTTTCTTT. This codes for CASSVRRTTEAFF.